These 8 T cell receptor beta chains came from one sample sequenced in a study of glioma-infiltrating T cells. TCR alpha and beta CDR3 regions were amplified from RNA using iRepertoire nested multiplex PCR. TCRdb reprocessed the multiplex PCR reads with MiXCR, giving one entry per CDR3 protein. The sample shows over 140,000 distinct CDR3 sequences, approximately 40% of them seen only once. Sample: glioma tissue, nonneoplastic brain tissue, or PBMCs (not recorded which). The origin of the receptors is a human donor with low-grade glioma or glioblastoma, undergoing nonglioma brain surgery, or in good health (not recorded which).

This clonotype was seen more than once but under ten times. The chain is built from TRBV6-6 and TRBJ1-5; D is perhaps TRBD1 (5 bases). The CDR3 runs 17 residues. With 2 bases removed from V and 2 bases from J, the gap between germline ends came to 16 bases. Germline V lookup: CDR1 MNHNY, CDR2 SVGAGI (reference sequence). The CDR3 bases are TGTGCCAGCAGTTACCTACGGGTGGTGGGGGGCAATCAGCCCCAGCATTTT. Translation gives CASSYLRVVGGNQPQHF.

The V and J genes are TRBV6-4 and TRBJ2-3; D is perhaps TRBD2 (5 bases). The CDR3 is made up of 13 amino acids. The V and J ends lost 3 bases and 10 bases respectively, with 14 bases between them. The germline V gene has CDR1 MRHNA and CDR2 SNTAGT. CDR3 loop: CASSEIRESAQYF. In DNA, the CDR3 is TGTGCCAGCAGTGAAATTAGGGAGTCAGCGCAGTATTTT.

This clonotype was recorded a few times. The V gene is TRBV20-1, the J gene TRBJ1-4; 9 bases are shared with TRBD1. CDR3 size: 13 residues. Germline CDR1 is DFQATT and CDR2 is SNEGSKA (reference sequence). After removal of 5 bases from V and 6 bases from J, the junction contained 4 bases not matched to a gene. The CDR3 sequence: CSARGQGHEKLFF. The DNA of the CDR3 is TGCAGTGCTCGGGGACAGGGTCATGAAAAACTGTTTTTT.

V usage is TRBV4-3 and J usage is TRBJ2-2, with D possibly being TRBD1 (6 bases). Trimming cost V 4 bases and J 4 bases, with 10 bases left between them. The CDR3 sequence is 14 residues long. The germline V gene has CDR1 LGHNA and CDR2 YSLEER. DNA for the CDR3: TGCGCCAGCAGCCCATCCAGGGGCACCGGGGAGCTGTTTTTT. Translation gives CASSPSRGTGELFF.

This chain joins TRBV6-1 and TRBJ2-5; D gene unclear. V lost 5 bases and J 1 base, leaving 17 bases between the germline ends. The CDR3 spans 16 residues. Germline-derived CDR1 and CDR2 are MNHNS and SASEGT. CDR3 amino acids: CASSFTRRASQETQYF. Written as DNA, the CDR3 is TGTGCCAGCAGTTTTACCCGAAGAGCGTCCCAAGAGACCCAGTACTTC.

This clonotype came up a few times. This chain joins TRBV6-2 or TRBV6-3 and TRBJ2-1, with TRBD2 identical over 7 bases. Unmatched junction bases numbered 6, after V lost 2 bases and J lost 5 bases. The CDR3 runs to 15 residues. Germline CDR1 is MNHEY and CDR2 is SVGEGT. The chain's CDR3 is CASSYAGEGNNEQFF. The DNA of the CDR3 is TGTGCCAGCAGTTACGCGGGGGAAGGGAACAATGAGCAGTTCTTC.

With respect to this clonotype: A read error may be the cause here, since a much bigger clone is one base away. This chain links TRBV20-1 with TRBJ2-1; 10 nucleotides line up with TRBD2. The V segment lost 7 bases and the J segment 9 bases; nucleotides outside the gene matches: 9. CDR3 length: 13 residues. The V gene's germline CDR1 is DFQATT and CDR2 SNEGSKA (reference sequence). For the CDR3, the DNA is TGCAGTGTCAGGAATAGCGGGAGGACTGAGCAGTTCTTC. It is translated as CSVRNSGRTEQFF.

The genes are TRBV25-1 and TRBJ2-7; 7 bases match TRBD1. Germline values: CDR1 MGHDK, CDR2 SYGVNS. The CDR3 extends over 14 amino acids. The V and J ends lost 6 bases and 5 bases, in that order; junction bases with no gene match: 10. The CDR3 loop reads CASSPLDRIHEQYF. CDR3 nucleotide sequence: TGTGCCAGCAGCCCCTTGGACAGGATTCACGAGCAGTACTTC.